Sequencing of this T cell receptor beta chain was carried out in a study of control samples from healthy donors and cancer patients. Some clones are missing from TCRdb's copy, which holds only in-frame ones; the method was immunoSEQ multiplex PCR. The sample yields 400,000 to 500,000 clones, roughly 90% seen once. CDR1 is SGHRS, CDR2 YFSETQ, per germline. The CDR3 spans 15 residues. The V and J ends lost 0 bases and 8 bases respectively, with 14 bases between them. Material for sequencing was PBMCs. This rearrangement joins TRBV5-1 to TRBJ1-4; tentatively, D is TRBD1 (6 bases). The TCR sequence derives from a man between 35 and 55 years old with head and neck cancer. The CDR3 coding sequence is TGCGCCAGCAGCTTGGCCGCAGGGGTTGAAGAAAAACTGTTTTTT. Protein sequence: CASSLAAGVEEKLFF.